This T cell receptor (beta chain) appears in the sequencing data of a study of regulatory T cells in long-lasting Graves disease. Study observations and caveats: Persistent patients shared about 3,000 public clonotypes among themselves. Newly diagnosed patients shared fewer, at roughly 900.

Regarding time point: newly diagnosed GD, antithyroid drugs for less than 3 months. RNA extracted from PBMCs served as the sequencing template. Construction of the TCR beta libraries employed iRepertoire HTBI primers in conjunction with Arm-PCR of CDR3 regions. From the multiplex PCR reads, TCRdb called clonotypes with MiXCR, one entry per CDR3 protein. In the table there are 200,000 to 250,000 distinct CDR3 sequences, roughly 19% of which are singletons. This clonotype appeared many times. As yet, its antigen is unknown. Looked up from germline, CDR1 is SNHLY and CDR2 is FYNNEI. V was trimmed by 6 bases and J by 10 bases, leaving 18 bases between them. This CDR3 contains 13 residues. The same data also went into a second study, on T cells in Graves' hyperthyroidism and ophthalmopathy.

The sequence derives from a young woman with Graves disease. The sample consisted of peripheral blood mononuclear cells (PBMCs), taken at new diagnosis, from a patient treated with antithyroid drugs. The J gene is TRBJ1-1, the V gene TRBV2, with D unclear. This CDR3 reads CASRREEGTVAFF. CDR3 in DNA: TGTGCCAGCAGAAGGGAGGAGGGTACGGTAGCTTTCTTT.